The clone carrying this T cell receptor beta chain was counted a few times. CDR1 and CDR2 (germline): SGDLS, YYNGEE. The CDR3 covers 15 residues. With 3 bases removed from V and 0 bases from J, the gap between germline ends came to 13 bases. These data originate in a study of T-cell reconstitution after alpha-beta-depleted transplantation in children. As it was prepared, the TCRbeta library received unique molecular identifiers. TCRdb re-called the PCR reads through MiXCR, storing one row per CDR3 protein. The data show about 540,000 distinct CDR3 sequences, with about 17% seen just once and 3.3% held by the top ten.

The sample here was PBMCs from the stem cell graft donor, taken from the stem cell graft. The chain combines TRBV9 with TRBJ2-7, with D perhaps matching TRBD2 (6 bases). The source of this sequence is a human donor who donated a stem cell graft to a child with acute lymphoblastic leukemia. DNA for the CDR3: TGTGCCAGCAGCGCGGGGGAACTAAGCTCCTACGAGCAGTACTTC. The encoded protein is CASSAGELSSYEQYF.